These 21 T cell receptor beta chains share one sample of origin, sequenced in a study of OX40 agonist ivuxolimab in advanced cancers. The table came from immunoSEQ multiplex PCR; TCRdb's copy has only in-frame clones and leaves some out. Of 65,000 to 85,000 clones detected, approximately 81% appear once; the ten largest clones hold around 2%. Sequencing used CD4+ or CD8+ T cells sorted from blood, obtained in a trial of the OX40 agonist ivuxolimab. The source of these receptors is an adult with an advanced solid tumor such as melanoma, head and neck, liver or kidney cancer.

The chain recombines TRBV5-1 with TRBJ2-7, with a weak D call TRBD1 (5 bases). Germline V gives CDR1 SGHRS, CDR2 YFSETQ. The length of the CDR3 is 15 residues. V was clipped by 0 bases and J by 6 bases, with 16 bases between them. The CDR3: CASSLVGPGNLEQYF. CDR3 coding DNA: TGCGCCAGCAGCTTGGTGGGGCCCGGAAACCTCGAGCAGTACTTC. Full variable domain (remainder filled in from reference TRBV5-1 and TRBJ2-7): KAGVTQTPRYLIKTRGQQVTLSCSPISGHRSVSWYQQTPGQGLQFLFEYFSETQRNKGNFPGRFSGRQFSNSRSEMNVSTLELGDSALYLCASSLVGPGNLEQYFGPGTRLTVT.

The table lists this clone with a few counts. The rearrangement links TRBV28 to TRBJ2-5, with D tentatively TRBD2 (5 bases). The CDR3 loop spans 15 amino acids. Between the trimmed V and J ends, which lost 4 bases and 5 bases, there was a span of 17 bases. CDR1 is MDHEN and CDR2 is SYDVKM in the germline V gene. CDR3 region: CASSSPRGFMETQYF. Here the CDR3 DNA reads TGTGCCAGCAGTTCCCCCCGAGGGTTTATGGAGACCCAGTACTTC.

The rearrangement links TRBV14 to TRBJ2-5, with D perhaps matching TRBD1 (5 bases). The CDR3 contains 14 residues. The germline V gene encodes CDR1 SGHDN and CDR2 FVKESK. Trimming shortened V by 4 bases and J by 4 bases, and 13 bases separated the two germline ends. The CDR3 DNA is TGTGCCAGCAGCCCCAGGGCACCCGGAGAGACCCAGTACTTC. This translates into CASSPRAPGETQYF. Using reference TRBV14 and TRBJ2-5 for the parts outside the CDR3, the full variable domain is EAGVTQFPSHSVIEKGQTVTLRCDPISGHDNLYWYRRVMGKEIKFLLHFVKESKQDESGMPNNRFLAERTGGTYSTLKVQPAELEDSGVYFCASSPRAPGETQYFGPGTRLLVL.

This chain joins TRBV29-1 and TRBJ1-4, with a weak D call TRBD1 (5 bases). Germline CDR1 reads SQVTM; CDR2 reads ANQGSEA. Trimming cost V 7 bases and J 8 bases, with 17 bases left between them. This CDR3 comprises 13 residues. The CDR3 nucleotides are TGCAGCGCTGGGACCGCGAGTGCCGAAAAACTGTTTTTT. This codes for CSAGTASAEKLFF.

This rearrangement joins TRBV5-4 to TRBJ2-3; no reliable D call. CDR1 and CDR2 from the germline V gene are SGHNT and YYREEE (reference sequence). This CDR3 contains 15 residues. V dropped 0 bases and J dropped 1 base, with 9 bases sitting between them. CDR3: CASSLGGPRTDTQYF. CDR3 coding DNA: TGTGCCAGCAGCTTGGGCGGACCTCGCACAGATACGCAGTATTTT.

This sequence joins TRBV4-1 and TRBJ1-3, with 12 bases lining up with TRBD1. The junction had 15 bases not matched to a gene; V was cut back by 5 bases and J by 4 bases. Germline CDR1 is MGHRA and CDR2 is YSYEKL. The length of the CDR3 is 19 residues. The CDR3 nucleotides are TGCGCCAGCAGCAGACGAGAGGGGGGACAGGGGGCGCTAGGAAACACCATATATTTT. Translating gives CASSRREGGQGALGNTIYF.

The V call is TRBV10-3, the J call TRBJ2-5; TRBD1 agrees at 11 bases. Germline CDR1 and CDR2: ENHRY and SYGVKD. This CDR3 has 14 amino acids. Trimming took 10 bases from V and 5 from J; bases not matched to a gene: 9. DNA of the CDR3: TGTGCCACCTTACCCGGGACAGGGGGGGAGACCCAGTACTTC. Translating gives CATLPGTGGETQYF.

This clone appeared a few times. The V gene is TRBV2, the J gene TRBJ1-2, with 7 bases fitting TRBD1. The CDR3 extends over 12 amino acids. The germline CDR1 and CDR2 sequences are SNHLY and FYNNEI. J was trimmed by 5 bases and V by 6 bases; bases with no gene match: 3. This CDR3 reads CASRDRAYGYTF. The CDR3 region has the DNA TGTGCCAGCAGAGACAGGGCATATGGCTACACCTTC.

DNA of the CDR3: TGTGCCAGTAGTACGGGCAAAAACATTCAGTACTTC. Translated: CASSTGKNIQYF. The chain has TRBV19 and TRBJ2-4, with unresolved D. Germline V gene data show CDR1 as LNHDA and CDR2 as SQIVND (reference sequence). The CDR3 runs 12 residues. Trimming removed 4 bases at V and 3 bases at J, with 4 bases between.

The chain's CDR3 is CASSINRQTTSGNTIYF. The CDR3 region has the DNA TGTGCCAGCAGCATTAATAGACAAACGACCTCTGGAAACACCATATATTTT. The rearrangement links TRBV5-6 to TRBJ1-3, with D unclear. The CDR3 extends over 17 amino acids. Germline values: CDR1 SGHDT, CDR2 YYEEEE. V shed 4 bases and J shed 0 bases, with 17 bases lying between them.

This sequence joins TRBV18 and TRBJ1-5, with no clear D. The CDR3 consists of 14 residues. V was pared by 1 base and J by 3 bases, with 7 bases between. CDR1 and CDR2 from the germline V gene are KGHSH and LQKENI. As DNA, the CDR3 is TGTGCCAGCTCACCACTTAGGGACAATCAGCCCCAGCATTTT. Its translation: CASSPLRDNQPQHF. Using reference TRBV18 and TRBJ1-5 for the parts outside the CDR3, the full variable domain is NAGVMQNPRHLVRRRGQEARLRCSPMKGHSHVYWYRQLPEEGLKFMVYLQKENIIDESGMPKERFSAEFPKEGPSILRIQQVVRGDSAAYFCASSPLRDNQPQHFGDGTRLSIL.

The chain couples TRBV6-1 to TRBJ1-5, with D perhaps matching TRBD1 (5 bases). There are 13 residues in the CDR3. Germline V gene data show CDR1 as MNHNS and CDR2 as SASEGT. The V end was cut by 5 bases, the J end by 4 bases, with 9 bases between. The CDR3 sequence is CASSPGWNQPQHF. The CDR3 region has the DNA TGTGCCAGCAGTCCAGGGTGGAATCAGCCCCAGCATTTT.

This sequence joins TRBV6-5 and TRBJ2-7; D tentatively fits TRBD1 or TRBD2 (5 bases each). Per germline, CDR1 MNHEY and CDR2 SVGAGI. The V gene lost 7 bases and the J gene lost 6 bases, with 13 bases spanning the gap. The CDR3 is 12 residues long. The CDR3: CASNTGRGEQYF. For the CDR3, the DNA is TGTGCCAGCAATACGGGACGGGGCGAGCAGTACTTC.

CDR3 DNA sequence: TGTGCCAGCTCACTTACCGACAGGGGAAGTGGCTACACCTTC. Protein product: CASSLTDRGSGYTF. The rearrangement links TRBV18 to TRBJ1-2; TRBD1 aligns across 8 bases. V gave up 4 bases and J gave up 7 bases; unmatched junction bases: 8. This CDR3 comprises 14 residues. In germline, CDR1 is KGHSH, CDR2 LQKENI.

This sequence joins TRBV7-2 and TRBJ2-3; 9 nucleotides match TRBD2. V lost 8 bases, J lost 5 bases, and 8 bases stayed unmatched. This CDR3 region has 14 residues. Per the germline V gene, CDR1 is SGHTA and CDR2 is FQGNSA. This CDR3 reads CASARGGAGDTQYF. CDR3 DNA sequence: TGTGCCAGCGCACGCGGGGGGGCCGGAGATACGCAGTATTTT.

The chain recombines TRBV7-9 with TRBJ1-5, with 7 bases fitting TRBD1. After removal of 5 bases from V and 4 bases from J, the junction contained 8 bases not matched to a gene. The CDR3 loop spans 15 amino acids. CDR1 and CDR2 from the germline V gene are SEHNR and FQNEAQ (reference sequence). The CDR3 protein is CASSASGGGNQPQHF. CDR3 nucleotide sequence: TGTGCCAGCAGCGCTTCAGGGGGGGGGAATCAGCCCCAGCATTTT.

This clone was seen only once. CDR3 amino acids: CASSLGLLGSTDTQYF. CDR3 in DNA: TGCGCCAGCAGCTTGGGACTACTAGGGAGCACAGATACGCAGTATTTT. The rearrangement joins TRBV5-1 to TRBJ2-3, with a weak D call TRBD2 (5 bases). Trimming took 0 bases from V and 0 from J, leaving 11 bases between them. CDR1 and CDR2 (germline): SGHRS, YFSETQ. The CDR3 spans 16 residues.

The V and J genes are TRBV4-2 and TRBJ1-4, with TRBD1 matching over 7 bases. Trimming took 0 bases from V and 8 from J; bases not matched to a gene: 3. CDR3 length: 14 residues. Germline CDR1 reads LGHNA; CDR2 reads YNFKEQ. DNA for the CDR3: TGTGCCAGCAGCCAAGAATCAGGGGGAGAAAAACTGTTTTTT. This sequence encodes CASSQESGGEKLFF.

This chain links TRBV28 with TRBJ2-1; D is unclear. Germline values: CDR1 MDHEN, CDR2 SYDVKM. The V gene lost 5 bases and the J gene lost 7 bases, with 9 bases spanning the gap. The CDR3 is 12 residues long. CDR3 sequence: CASSRLGNEQFF. CDR3 nucleotide sequence: TGTGCCAGCAGTCGGCTCGGGAATGAGCAGTTCTTC.

V gene TRBV10-3 combines with J gene TRBJ1-5; D unresolved. Trimming shortened V by 0 bases and J by 6 bases, and 12 bases separated the two germline ends. Germline assignment: CDR1 ENHRY and CDR2 SYGVKD. The CDR3 length is 15 residues. In nucleotides, the CDR3 is TGTGCCATCAGTGAGTCGGTAGTGAGGGTTCAGCCCCAGCATTTT. It codes for CAISESVVRVQPQHF.

The chain uses TRBV9 and TRBJ2-6; 8 nucleotides align to TRBD1. The V and J ends lost 2 bases and 1 base, in that order; junction bases with no gene match: 5. The CDR3 runs 17 residues. Looked up from germline, CDR1 is SGDLS and CDR2 is YYNGEE. Here the CDR3 DNA reads TGTGCCAGCAGCGTCGGGACAGGAGGATCTGGGGCCAACGTCCTGACTTTC. This codes for CASSVGTGGSGANVLTF.